These 9 T cell receptor beta chains came from one sample sequenced in a study of T cell repertoires in aging, cancer and after chemotherapy. TCR beta rearrangements were amplified from peripheral blood genomic DNA. TRB rearrangements spanning V, D and J were amplified using mixed TRB-A/B primers. A single record per CDR3 protein comes from TCRdb applying MiXCR to the multiplex PCR reads. The sample records roughly 7,000 distinct CDR3 sequences, 40% being singletons. The sequencing sample was made of blood. The source of these receptors is a human donor in good health.

This clonotype appeared once. V is TRBV28 and J is TRBJ1-2; the match to TRBD1 covers 10 bases. Trimming cost V 7 bases and J 7 bases; bases outside gene matches: 3. The CDR3 has 12 amino acids. CDR1 and CDR2 (germline): MDHEN, SYDVKM. The CDR3 sequence: CASKTGGPGYTF. CDR3 sequence (DNA): TGTGCCAGCAAGACAGGGGGCCCTGGCTACACCTTC.

The J gene is TRBJ2-2, the V gene TRBV5-8; TRBD1 aligns across 10 bases. The CDR3 extends over 18 amino acids. V shed 0 bases and J 3 bases; nucleotides not matched to a gene: 8. Germline CDR1 SGHTS, CDR2 YDEGEE. This CDR3 reads CASSLALTGGADTGELFF. The CDR3 DNA sequence: TGTGCCAGCAGCTTGGCCCTGACAGGGGGCGCGGACACCGGGGAGCTGTTTTTT.

CDR3 nucleotides: TGTGCCAGCAGTGGAGGGGTCTCTGGGGCCAACGTCCTGACTTTC. Translation: CASSGGVSGANVLTF. The chain carries TRBV6-1 and TRBJ2-6; D possibly uses TRBD1 or TRBD2 (5 bases each). Germline lookup yields CDR1 MNHNS and CDR2 SASEGT. This CDR3 has 15 residues. V dropped 4 bases and J dropped 0 bases, with 7 bases sitting between them.

The chain joins TRBV5-1 to TRBJ2-5, with 7 bases matching TRBD1. This CDR3 has 14 residues. Germline values: CDR1 SGHRS, CDR2 YFSETQ. Trimming took 5 bases from V and 2 from J; bases not matched to a gene: 6. The CDR3 sequence: CASRAPGGQETQYF. The CDR3 DNA reads as TGCGCCAGCAGGGCACCAGGGGGACAAGAGACCCAGTACTTC.

This clonotype occurred a few times. The chain employs TRBV4-3 and TRBJ2-7, with 9 nucleotides matching TRBD1. There are 15 residues in the CDR3. Germline CDR1 and CDR2: LGHNA and YSLEER. V shed 1 base, J shed 3 bases, and the junction held 4 bases outside the gene matches. CDR3 sequence: CASSQGGQGVYEQYF. The CDR3 nucleotides are TGCGCCAGCAGCCAAGGGGGACAGGGTGTCTACGAGCAGTACTTC.

The V and J genes are TRBV6-5 and TRBJ2-1; 10 nucleotides agree with TRBD2. The CDR3 runs to 15 residues. CDR1 and CDR2 (germline): MNHEY, SVGAGI. V lost 5 bases, J lost 11 bases, and 12 bases stayed unmatched. CDR3 sequence (DNA): TGTGCCAGCAGTCAAAGCGGGGGGGCCTCCAGTAAGCAGTTCTTC. Protein product: CASSQSGGASSKQFF.

V usage is TRBV6-1 and J usage is TRBJ2-7; TRBD1 matches at 9 bases. V shed 10 bases, J shed 2 bases, and the junction held 9 bases outside the gene matches. The germline gives CDR1 MNHNS, CDR2 SASEGT. CDR3 length: 14 amino acids. The CDR3 nucleotides read TGTGCCACCTTAGTGGACAGGGGAACCTACGAGCAGTACTTC. Residues: CATLVDRGTYEQYF.

The CDR3 nucleotides read TGTGCCAGCAGCGTTGGGGACAAAAACATTCAGTACTTC. This encodes CASSVGDKNIQYF. This rearrangement joins TRBV12-3 or TRBV12-4 to TRBJ2-4, with D uncertain. The CDR3 extends over 13 amino acids. V lost 6 bases and J 3 bases, leaving 9 bases between the germline ends.

The chain uses TRBV18 and TRBJ2-5, with D unclear. From germline, CDR1 is KGHSH and CDR2 LQKENI. Deletions cut 2 bases from V and 4 bases from J, with 5 bases between. This CDR3 is built from 12 residues. The CDR3 protein is CASSPFVETQYF. The CDR3 nucleotides read TGTGCCAGCTCACCATTTGTAGAGACCCAGTACTTC.